The sequence of this TCR beta chain was determined in a study of blood T cell repertoires in COVID-19. From germline, CDR1 is SEHNR and CDR2 FQNEAQ (reference sequence). J gave up 11 bases and V 4 bases, and 13 bases lay outside the gene matches. CDR3 length: 16 amino acids. In the original processing: How many nucleated cells were present was estimated from reference gene primer amplification. The data were produced by immunoSEQ multiplex PCR, yet TCRdb's version contains in-frame clones alone and is incomplete. That table gives V, J and clone size, and the DNA gave D and trimming. The table has nearly 400,000 clones, roughly 89% seen once. In its sample, this clone was seen once.

Sequenced: PBMCs or T cells enriched from blood (not recorded which). V and J are TRBV7-9 and TRBJ1-5; 11 nucleotides agree with TRBD1. The receptor was derived from a woman between 25 and 40 years old who had recovered from COVID-19. The DNA of the CDR3 is TGTGCCAGCAGCTCGGGGCCGGGACAGGGGGGATACGCCCAGCATTTT. This codes for CASSSGPGQGGYAQHF.